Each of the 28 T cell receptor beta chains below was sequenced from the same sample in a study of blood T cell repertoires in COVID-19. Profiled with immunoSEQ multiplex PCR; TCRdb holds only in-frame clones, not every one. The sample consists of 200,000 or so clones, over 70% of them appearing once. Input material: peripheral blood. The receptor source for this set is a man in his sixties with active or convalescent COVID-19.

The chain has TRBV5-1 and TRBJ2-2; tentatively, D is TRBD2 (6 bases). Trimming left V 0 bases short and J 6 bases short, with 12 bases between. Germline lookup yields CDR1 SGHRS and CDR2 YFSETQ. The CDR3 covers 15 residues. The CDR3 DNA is TGCGCCAGCAGCTTGGGGCAGGGAGGCGCCGGGGAGCTGTTTTTT. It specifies CASSLGQGGAGELFF.

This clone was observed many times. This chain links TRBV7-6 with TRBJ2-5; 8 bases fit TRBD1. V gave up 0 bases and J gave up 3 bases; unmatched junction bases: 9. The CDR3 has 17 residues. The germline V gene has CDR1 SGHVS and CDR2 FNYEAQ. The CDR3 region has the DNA TGTGCCAGCAGCTTAGCGTATCCAGGGGGCGGAAAAGAGACCCAGTACTTC. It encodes CASSLAYPGGGKETQYF.

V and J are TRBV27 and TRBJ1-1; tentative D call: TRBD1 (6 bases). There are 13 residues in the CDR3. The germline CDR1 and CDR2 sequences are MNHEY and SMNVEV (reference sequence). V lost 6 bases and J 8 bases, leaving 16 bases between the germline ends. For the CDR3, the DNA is TGTGCCAGCAGGGGGGCGGTGAGGGAGGAAGCTTTCTTT. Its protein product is CASRGAVREEAFF.

In DNA form, the CDR3 reads TGTGCCAGCAGCCAAAATCAAGCGAGCGCCTCAGATACGCAGTATTTT. This encodes CASSQNQASASDTQYF. The V and J genes are TRBV4-2 and TRBJ2-3; D not resolved. V was clipped by 2 bases and J by 4 bases, with 16 bases between them. CDR3 size: 16 residues. The germline V gene has CDR1 LGHNA and CDR2 YNFKEQ.

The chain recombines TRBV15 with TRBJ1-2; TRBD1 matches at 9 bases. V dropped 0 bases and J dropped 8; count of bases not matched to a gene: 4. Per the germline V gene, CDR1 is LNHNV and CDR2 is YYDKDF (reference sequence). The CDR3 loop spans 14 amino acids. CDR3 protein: CATSREGGQGGYTF. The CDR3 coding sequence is TGTGCCACCAGCAGAGAGGGCGGACAGGGGGGCTACACCTTC.

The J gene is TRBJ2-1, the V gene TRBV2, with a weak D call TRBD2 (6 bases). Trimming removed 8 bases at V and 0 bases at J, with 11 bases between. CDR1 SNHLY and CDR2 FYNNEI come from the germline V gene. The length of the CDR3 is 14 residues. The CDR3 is CASEDGSSYNEQFF. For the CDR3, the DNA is TGTGCCAGCGAGGACGGGAGCTCCTACAATGAGCAGTTCTTC. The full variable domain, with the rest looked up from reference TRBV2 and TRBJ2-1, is EPEVTQTPSHQVTQMGQEVILRCVPISNHLYFYWYRQILGQKVEFLVSFYNNEISEKSEIFDDQFSVERPDGSNFTLKIRSTKLEDSAMYFCASEDGSSYNEQFFGPGTRLTVL.

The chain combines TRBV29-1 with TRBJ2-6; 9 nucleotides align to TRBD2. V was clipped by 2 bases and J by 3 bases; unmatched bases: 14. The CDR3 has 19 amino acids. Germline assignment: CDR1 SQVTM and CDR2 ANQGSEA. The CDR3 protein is CSVESPLAGGLFGANVLTF. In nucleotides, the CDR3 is TGCAGCGTTGAATCCCCCCTTGCGGGAGGGCTCTTTGGGGCCAACGTCCTGACTTTC.

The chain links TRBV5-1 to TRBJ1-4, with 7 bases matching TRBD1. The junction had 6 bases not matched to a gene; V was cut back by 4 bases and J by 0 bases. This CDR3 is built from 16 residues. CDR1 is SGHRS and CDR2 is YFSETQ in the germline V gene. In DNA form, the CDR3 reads TGCGCCAGCAGCACAGGGACAGACGCAACTAATGAAAAACTGTTTTTT. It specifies CASSTGTDATNEKLFF. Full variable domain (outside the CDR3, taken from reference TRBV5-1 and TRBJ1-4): KAGVTQTPRYLIKTRGQQVTLSCSPISGHRSVSWYQQTPGQGLQFLFEYFSETQRNKGNFPGRFSGRQFSNSRSEMNVSTLELGDSALYLCASSTGTDATNEKLFFGSGTQLSVL.

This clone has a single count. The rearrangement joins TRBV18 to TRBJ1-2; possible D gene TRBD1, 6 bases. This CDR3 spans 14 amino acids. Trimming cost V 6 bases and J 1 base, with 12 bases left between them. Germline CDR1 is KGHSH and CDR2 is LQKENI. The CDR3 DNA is TGTGCCAGCTCCCCCCAGGGGAGTAACTATGGCTACACCTTC. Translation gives CASSPQGSNYGYTF.

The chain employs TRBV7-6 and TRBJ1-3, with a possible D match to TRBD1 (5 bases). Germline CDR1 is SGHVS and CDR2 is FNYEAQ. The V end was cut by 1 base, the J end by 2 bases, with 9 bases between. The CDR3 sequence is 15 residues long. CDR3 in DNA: TGTGCCAGCAGCTTAGGAGGCAGGGCTGGAAACACCATATATTTT. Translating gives CASSLGGRAGNTIYF.

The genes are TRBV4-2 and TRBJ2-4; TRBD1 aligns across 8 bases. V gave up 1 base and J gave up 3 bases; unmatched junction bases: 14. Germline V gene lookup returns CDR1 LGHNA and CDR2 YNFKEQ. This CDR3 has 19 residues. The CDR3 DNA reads TGTGCCAGCAGCCAAGTTACAGGGGGGTTCGGCGCGGTCAAAAACATTCAGTACTTC. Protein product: CASSQVTGGFGAVKNIQYF.

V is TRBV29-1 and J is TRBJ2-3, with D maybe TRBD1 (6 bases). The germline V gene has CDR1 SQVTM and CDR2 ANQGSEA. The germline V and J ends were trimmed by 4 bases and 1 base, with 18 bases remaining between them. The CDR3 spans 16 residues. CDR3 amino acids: CSVVGGETGRTDTQYF. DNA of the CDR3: TGCAGCGTTGTGGGTGGTGAGACAGGCCGCACAGATACGCAGTATTTT.

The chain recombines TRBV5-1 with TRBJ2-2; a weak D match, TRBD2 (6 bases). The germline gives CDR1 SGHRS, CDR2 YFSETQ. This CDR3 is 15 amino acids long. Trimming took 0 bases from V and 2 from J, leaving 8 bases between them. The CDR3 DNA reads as TGCGCCAGCAGCTTGGGGGGACTTAACACCGGGGAGCTGTTTTTT. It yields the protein CASSLGGLNTGELFF.

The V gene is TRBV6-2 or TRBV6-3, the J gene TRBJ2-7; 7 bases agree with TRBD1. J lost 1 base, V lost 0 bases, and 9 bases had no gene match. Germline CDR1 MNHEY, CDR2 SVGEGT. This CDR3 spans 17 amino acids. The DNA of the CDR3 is TGTGCCAGCAGTTACTCCTTCACAGGGGACGGATCCTACGAGCAGTACTTC. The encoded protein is CASSYSFTGDGSYEQYF.

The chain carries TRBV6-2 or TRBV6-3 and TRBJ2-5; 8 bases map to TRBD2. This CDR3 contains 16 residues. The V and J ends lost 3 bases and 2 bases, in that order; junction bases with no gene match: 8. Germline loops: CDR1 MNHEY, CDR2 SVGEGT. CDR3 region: CASSYMSGGSQETQYF. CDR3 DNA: TGTGCCAGCAGTTATATGTCGGGAGGGTCGCAAGAGACCCAGTACTTC.

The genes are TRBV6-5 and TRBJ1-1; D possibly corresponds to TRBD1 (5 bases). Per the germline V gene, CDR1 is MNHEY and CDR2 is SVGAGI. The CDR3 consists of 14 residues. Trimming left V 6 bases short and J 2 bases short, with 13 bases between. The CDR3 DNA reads TGTGCCAGCAGCATATTACAGGCAAACACTGAAGCTTTCTTT. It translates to CASSILQANTEAFF.

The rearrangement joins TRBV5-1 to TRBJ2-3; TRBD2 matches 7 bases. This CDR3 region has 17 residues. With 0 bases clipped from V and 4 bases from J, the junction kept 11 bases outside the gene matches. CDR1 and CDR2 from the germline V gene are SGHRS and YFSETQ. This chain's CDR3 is CASSLAVKAGVADTQYF. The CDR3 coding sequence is TGCGCCAGCAGCTTGGCCGTCAAGGCGGGAGTGGCAGATACGCAGTATTTT.

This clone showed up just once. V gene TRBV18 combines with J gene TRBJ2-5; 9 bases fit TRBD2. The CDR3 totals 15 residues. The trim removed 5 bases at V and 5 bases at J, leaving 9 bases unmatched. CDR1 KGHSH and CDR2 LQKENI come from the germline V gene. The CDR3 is CASSTIAGAGETQYF. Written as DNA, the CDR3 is TGTGCCAGCTCAACAATAGCGGGAGCGGGGGAGACCCAGTACTTC.

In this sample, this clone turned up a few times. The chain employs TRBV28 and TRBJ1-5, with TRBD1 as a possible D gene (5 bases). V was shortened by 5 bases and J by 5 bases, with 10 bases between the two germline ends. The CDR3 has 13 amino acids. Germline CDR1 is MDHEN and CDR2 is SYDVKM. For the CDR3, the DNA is TGTGCCAGCAGTAACGTACAGGATCAGCCCCAGCATTTT. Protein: CASSNVQDQPQHF. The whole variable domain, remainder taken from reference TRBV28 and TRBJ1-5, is DVKVTQSSRYLVKRTGEKVFLECVQDMDHENMFWYRQDPGLGLRLIYFSYDVKMKEKGDIPEGYSVSREKKERFSLILESASTNQTSMYLCASSNVQDQPQHFGDGTRLSIL.

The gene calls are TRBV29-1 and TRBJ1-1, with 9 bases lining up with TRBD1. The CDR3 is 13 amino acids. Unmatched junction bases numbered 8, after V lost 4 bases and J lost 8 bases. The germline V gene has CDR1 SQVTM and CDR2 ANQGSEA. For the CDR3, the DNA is TGCAGCGTTGGAGTCCCGGGACAGGGAGAAGCTTTCTTT. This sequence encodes CSVGVPGQGEAFF.

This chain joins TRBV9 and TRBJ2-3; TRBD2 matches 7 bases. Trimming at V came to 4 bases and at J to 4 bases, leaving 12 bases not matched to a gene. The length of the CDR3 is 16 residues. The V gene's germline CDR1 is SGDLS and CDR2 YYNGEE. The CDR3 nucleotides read TGTGCCAGCAGCATCCTAGCGGCGGGTTCCCCAGATACGCAGTATTTT. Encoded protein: CASSILAAGSPDTQYF.

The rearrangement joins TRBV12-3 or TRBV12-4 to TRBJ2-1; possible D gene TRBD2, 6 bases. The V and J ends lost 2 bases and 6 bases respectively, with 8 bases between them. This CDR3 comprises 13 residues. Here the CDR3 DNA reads TGTGCCAGCAGTTTATGGGACTTCAATGAGCAGTTCTTC. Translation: CASSLWDFNEQFF.

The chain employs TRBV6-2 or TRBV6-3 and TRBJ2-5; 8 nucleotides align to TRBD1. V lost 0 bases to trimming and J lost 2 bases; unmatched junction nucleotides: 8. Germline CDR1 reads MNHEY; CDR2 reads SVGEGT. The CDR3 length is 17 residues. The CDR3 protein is CASSYSIRRTGQETQYF. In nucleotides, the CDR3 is TGTGCCAGCAGTTACTCGATCCGCCGGACAGGGCAAGAGACCCAGTACTTC.

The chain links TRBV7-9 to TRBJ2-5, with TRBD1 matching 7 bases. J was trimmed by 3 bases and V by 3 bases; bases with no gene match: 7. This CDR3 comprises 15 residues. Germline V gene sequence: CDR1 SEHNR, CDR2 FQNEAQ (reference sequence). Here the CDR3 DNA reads TGTGCCAGCAGCTTTATACAGGGGATTGAAGAGACCCAGTACTTC. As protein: CASSFIQGIEETQYF.

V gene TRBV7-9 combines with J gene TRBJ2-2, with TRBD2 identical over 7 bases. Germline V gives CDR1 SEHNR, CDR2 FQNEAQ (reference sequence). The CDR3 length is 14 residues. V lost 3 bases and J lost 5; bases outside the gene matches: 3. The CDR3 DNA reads TGTGCCAGCAGCTTGCGGGGGTTTACCGGGGAGCTGTTTTTT. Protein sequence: CASSLRGFTGELFF.

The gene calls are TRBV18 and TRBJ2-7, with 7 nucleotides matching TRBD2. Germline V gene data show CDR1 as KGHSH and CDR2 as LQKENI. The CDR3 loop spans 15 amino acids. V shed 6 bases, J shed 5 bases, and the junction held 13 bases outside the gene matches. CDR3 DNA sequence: TGTGCCAGCTCCCCCGGGACTATGGGCGAAAACGAGCAGTACTTC. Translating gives CASSPGTMGENEQYF.

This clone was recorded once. The CDR3 spells CASSLAGQGPGEQYF. Here the CDR3 DNA reads TGTGCCAGCAGCTTAGCTGGTCAGGGGCCCGGGGAGCAGTACTTC. This sequence joins TRBV7-9 and TRBJ2-7; TRBD1 is a possible D gene (6 bases). Between the trimmed V and J ends, which lost 0 bases and 7 bases, there was a span of 16 bases. Germline lookup yields CDR1 SEHNR and CDR2 FQNEAQ (reference sequence). This CDR3 region has 15 residues.

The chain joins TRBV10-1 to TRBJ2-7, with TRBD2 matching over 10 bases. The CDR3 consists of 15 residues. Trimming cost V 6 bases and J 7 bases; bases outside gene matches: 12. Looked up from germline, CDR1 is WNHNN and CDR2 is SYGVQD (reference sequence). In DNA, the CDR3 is TGCGCCAGCAGGCCTTTGGGACTAGCGTCTCGTGAGCAGTACTTC. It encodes CASRPLGLASREQYF.